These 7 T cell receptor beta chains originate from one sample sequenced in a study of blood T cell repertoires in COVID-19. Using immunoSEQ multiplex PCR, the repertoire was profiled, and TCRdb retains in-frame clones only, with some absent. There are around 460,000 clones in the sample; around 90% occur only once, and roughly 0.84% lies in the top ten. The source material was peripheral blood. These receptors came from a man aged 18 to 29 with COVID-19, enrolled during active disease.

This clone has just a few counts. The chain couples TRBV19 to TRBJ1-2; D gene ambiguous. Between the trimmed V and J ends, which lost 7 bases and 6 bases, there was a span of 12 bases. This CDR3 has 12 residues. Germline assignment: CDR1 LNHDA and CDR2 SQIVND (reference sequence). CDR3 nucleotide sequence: TGTGCCAGTACTATCGGTGGGCATGGCTACACCTTC. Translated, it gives CASTIGGHGYTF.

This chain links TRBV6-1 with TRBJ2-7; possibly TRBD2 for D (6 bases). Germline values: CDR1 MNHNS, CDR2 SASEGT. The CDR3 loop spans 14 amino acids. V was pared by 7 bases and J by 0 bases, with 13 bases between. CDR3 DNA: TGTGCCAGCAAGGGTGGGGGGAGCTCCTACGAGCAGTACTTC. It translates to CASKGGGSSYEQYF.

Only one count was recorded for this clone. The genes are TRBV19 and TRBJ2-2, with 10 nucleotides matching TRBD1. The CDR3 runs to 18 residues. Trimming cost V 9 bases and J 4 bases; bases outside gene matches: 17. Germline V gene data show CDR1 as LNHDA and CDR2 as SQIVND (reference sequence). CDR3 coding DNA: TGTGCCAGAAAATCAGGGACAGGGGACGGGGCCGGCACCGGGGAGCTGTTTTTT. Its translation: CARKSGTGDGAGTGELFF.

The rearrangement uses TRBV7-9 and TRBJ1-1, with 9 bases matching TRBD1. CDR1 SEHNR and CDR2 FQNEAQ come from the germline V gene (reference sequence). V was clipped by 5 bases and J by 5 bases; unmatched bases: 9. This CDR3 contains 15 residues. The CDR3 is CASSQLTGGDTEAFF. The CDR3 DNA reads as TGTGCCAGCAGCCAATTGACAGGGGGTGATACTGAAGCTTTCTTT.

In nucleotides, the CDR3 is TGTGCCAGCAGCACAGGGGTTGAGCAGTACTTC. As protein: CASSTGVEQYF. J is TRBJ2-7 and V is TRBV12-3 or TRBV12-4, with 7 bases fitting TRBD1. This CDR3 has 11 amino acids. V was pared by 6 bases and J by 7 bases, with 3 bases of the junction left unmatched.

In DNA form, the CDR3 reads TGTGCCAGCAGCCGCGGGGGGAGCACTAATGAAAAACTGTTTTTT. Amino acid sequence: CASSRGGSTNEKLFF. The rearrangement links TRBV5-4 to TRBJ1-4; D perhaps matches TRBD1 (5 bases). V lost 4 bases to trimming and J lost 2 bases, with 12 bases between them. This CDR3 region has 15 residues. The germline gives CDR1 SGHNT, CDR2 YYREEE (reference sequence). The full variable domain, rest sourced from reference TRBV5-4 and TRBJ1-4, is ETGVTQSPTHLIKTRGQQVTLRCSSQSGHNTVSWYQQALGQGPQFIFQYYREEENGRGNFPPRFSGLQFPNYSSELNVNALELDDSALYLCASSRGGSTNEKLFFGSGTQLSVL.

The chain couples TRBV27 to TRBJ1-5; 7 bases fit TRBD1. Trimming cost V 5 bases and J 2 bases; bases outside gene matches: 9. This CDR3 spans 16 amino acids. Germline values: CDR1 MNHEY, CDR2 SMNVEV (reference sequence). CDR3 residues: CASSRQGGGGNQPQHF. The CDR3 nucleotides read TGTGCCAGCAGTAGGCAGGGGGGTGGTGGCAATCAGCCCCAGCATTTT.